This T cell receptor beta chain was retrieved from a study of blood T cell repertoires in COVID-19. Across the whole study: The United States, Italy and Spain provided the acute and convalescent COVID-19 samples. Nucleic acid was either cDNA or gDNA, and it came from T cells, B-cell-depleted T cells, or PBMCs.

Original analysis: For nucleated cells, counts were estimated from reference gene primer amplification. Some clones are missing from TCRdb's copy, which holds only in-frame ones; the method was immunoSEQ multiplex PCR. V, J and clone size reflect that table, while D and trimming were determined from the DNA. The data contain 90,000 or so clones, 89% of them singletons. Material for sequencing was peripheral blood. The clonotype was recovered from a woman older than 75 with active COVID-19.

The chain's CDR3 is CASSLALGQGARAYEQYF. Written as DNA, the CDR3 is TGTGCCAGCAGCTTGGCCCTTGGACAGGGGGCGCGGGCCTACGAGCAGTACTTC. The gene calls are TRBV5-4 and TRBJ2-7; 11 bases line up with TRBD1. This CDR3 spans 18 amino acids. Germline V gene lookup returns CDR1 SGHNT and CDR2 YYREEE (reference sequence). The junction had 10 bases not matched to a gene; V was cut back by 0 bases and J by 2 bases.